This passage covers 27 T cell receptor beta chains from one sample sequenced in a study of blood T cell repertoires in COVID-19. Produced via immunoSEQ multiplex PCR; TCRdb's table is partial and in-frame only. The sample shows approximately 200,000 clones, 70% to 90% of them seen only once. The sequenced sample was peripheral blood. Receptors originate from a man younger than 40 with acute or convalescent COVID-19.

The chain links TRBV2 to TRBJ1-2; tentatively, D is TRBD1 (6 bases). V was clipped by 9 bases and J by 5 bases, with 16 bases between them. This CDR3 contains 13 residues. CDR1 and CDR2 from the germline V gene are SNHLY and FYNNEI. The DNA of the CDR3 is TGTGCCAGTCGCGGACAGACTACTTATGGCTACACCTTC. This sequence encodes CASRGQTTYGYTF.

This chain uses TRBV7-3 with TRBJ2-3; tentative D call: TRBD1 (6 bases). The CDR3 totals 13 residues. The V end lost 6 bases, the J end lost 2 bases, and 9 bases lay between the germline ends. Looked up from germline, CDR1 is SGHTA and CDR2 is FQGTGA. The CDR3 nucleotides read TGTGCCAGCAGACAGGGACCCACAGATACGCAGTATTTT. This sequence encodes CASRQGPTDTQYF.

The chain employs TRBV3-1 (or the pseudogene TRBV3-2) and TRBJ1-2, with D perhaps matching TRBD1 (6 bases). Germline values: CDR1 LGHDT, CDR2 YNNKEL (reference sequence). The CDR3 has 14 residues. V gave up 0 bases and J gave up 12 bases, with 17 bases separating them. CDR3 bases: TGTGCCAGCAGCCAAGATAGCAGGGGCGCGTTAAACACCTTC. Protein sequence: CASSQDSRGALNTF.

This clone was observed a single time. V usage is TRBV5-4 and J usage is TRBJ1-3, with D perhaps TRBD1 (6 bases). Germline assignment: CDR1 SGHNT and CDR2 YYREEE (reference sequence). V lost 2 bases, J lost 5 bases, and 14 bases lay in between. This CDR3 has 15 amino acids. CDR3 residues: CASSLEGHSRNTIYF. As DNA, the CDR3 is TGTGCCAGCAGCTTAGAGGGACACTCCAGAAACACCATATATTTT. Complete variable domain (other parts from reference TRBV5-4 and TRBJ1-3): ETGVTQSPTHLIKTRGQQVTLRCSSQSGHNTVSWYQQALGQGPQFIFQYYREEENGRGNFPPRFSGLQFPNYSSELNVNALELDDSALYLCASSLEGHSRNTIYFGEGSWLTVV.

The rearrangement joins TRBV5-1 to TRBJ1-1; D is possibly TRBD1 (6 bases). This CDR3 has 13 amino acids. With 0 bases removed from V and 10 bases from J, the gap between germline ends came to 13 bases. The germline V gene has CDR1 SGHRS and CDR2 YFSETQ. For the CDR3, the DNA is TGCGCCAGCAGCTTGGCAGGGGAAGGAGGAGCTTTCTTT. Translation gives CASSLAGEGGAFF. Full variable domain (missing parts from reference TRBV5-1 and TRBJ1-1): KAGVTQTPRYLIKTRGQQVTLSCSPISGHRSVSWYQQTPGQGLQFLFEYFSETQRNKGNFPGRFSGRQFSNSRSEMNVSTLELGDSALYLCASSLAGEGGAFFGQGTRLTVV.

The rearrangement links TRBV6-5 to TRBJ1-2; D is undetermined. Per germline, CDR1 MNHEY and CDR2 SVGAGI. The CDR3 runs 10 residues. V was clipped by 6 bases and J by 8 bases, with 7 bases between them. In DNA, the CDR3 is TGTGCCAGCAGGGGCGGGGGCTACACCTTC. It codes for CASRGGGYTF.

The chain links TRBV6-5 to TRBJ1-3; unclear D gene. The CDR3 totals 16 residues. CDR1 MNHEY and CDR2 SVGAGI come from the germline V gene. The V gene lost 4 bases and the J gene lost 4 bases, with 17 bases spanning the gap. CDR3 sequence (DNA): TGTGCCAGCAGTTTTCGTAGCGAAGGGAGAGGAAACACCATATATTTT. Residues: CASSFRSEGRGNTIYF.

The chain uses TRBV7-8 and TRBJ1-6; no clear D. CDR3 length: 14 amino acids. Trimming stripped 2 bases from V and 7 bases from J, with 9 bases between. The germline CDR1 and CDR2 sequences are SGHVS and FQNEAQ. The CDR3 DNA reads as TGTGCCAGCAGCTTACTACGCGTCAATTCACCCCTCCACTTT. Translated, it gives CASSLLRVNSPLHF.

J is TRBJ1-3 and V is TRBV3-1 (or the pseudogene TRBV3-2); possibly TRBD1 for D (5 bases). This CDR3 spans 16 amino acids. The germline CDR1 and CDR2 sequences are LGHDT and YNNKEL (reference sequence). V shed 7 bases and J shed 0 bases, with 16 bases lying between them. CDR3 sequence (DNA): TGTGCCAGCACCACCGGTTCTGGGGCCTCTGGAAACACCATATATTTT. The encoded protein is CASTTGSGASGNTIYF.

The CDR3 DNA sequence: TGCGCCAGCAGCTCGGAGACAGGGGGTGGAAACACCATATATTTT. The encoded protein is CASSSETGGGNTIYF. This sequence joins TRBV5-1 and TRBJ1-3; 9 bases match TRBD1. The CDR3 runs 15 residues. Germline trimming cut 3 bases from V and 3 bases from J; bases unmatched to any gene: 4. Germline CDR1 is SGHRS and CDR2 is YFSETQ. Full variable domain (missing parts from reference TRBV5-1 and TRBJ1-3): KAGVTQTPRYLIKTRGQQVTLSCSPISGHRSVSWYQQTPGQGLQFLFEYFSETQRNKGNFPGRFSGRQFSNSRSEMNVSTLELGDSALYLCASSSETGGGNTIYFGEGSWLTVV.

This chain connects TRBV19 to TRBJ2-1; 12 nucleotides line up with TRBD2. Losses at the gene ends were 5 bases for V and 6 bases for J; bases not matched to a gene: 5. Germline V gene lookup returns CDR1 LNHDA and CDR2 SQIVND (reference sequence). This CDR3 contains 15 residues. CDR3: CASSSSGRAPNEQFF. The DNA for the CDR3 is TGTGCCAGTAGTTCTAGCGGGAGGGCCCCCAATGAGCAGTTCTTC.

The rearrangement joins TRBV29-1 to TRBJ2-5; tentative D call: TRBD1 (5 bases). Per the germline V gene, CDR1 is SQVTM and CDR2 is ANQGSEA. The V gene lost 7 bases and the J gene lost 9 bases, with 15 bases spanning the gap. The CDR3 extends over 11 amino acids. The CDR3 loop is CSGRTGQAQYF. The CDR3 DNA follows: TGCAGCGGAAGAACAGGCCAGGCCCAGTACTTC.

This chain connects TRBV6-5 to TRBJ2-1, with TRBD1 matching 8 bases. The CDR3 length is 14 residues. V lost 4 bases, J lost 6 bases, and 5 bases stayed unmatched. Germline V gene sequence: CDR1 MNHEY, CDR2 SVGAGI. The CDR3 protein is CASSLTQGANEQFF. As DNA, the CDR3 is TGTGCCAGCAGTTTAACTCAGGGGGCCAATGAGCAGTTCTTC.

V usage is TRBV11-2 and J usage is TRBJ1-6; D call uncertain. V was clipped by 0 bases and J by 6 bases, with 6 bases between them. CDR3 size: 14 residues. The germline CDR1 and CDR2 sequences are SGHAT and FQNNGV. The CDR3 DNA follows: TGTGCCAGCAGCTTAGAGAGTCGTAATTCACCCCTCCACTTT. This translates into CASSLESRNSPLHF.

The V and J genes are TRBV19 and TRBJ1-4; D ambiguous. The CDR3 is made up of 14 amino acids. Per the germline V gene, CDR1 is LNHDA and CDR2 is SQIVND (reference sequence). The ends were cut back, 5 bases at V and 8 bases at J, with 15 bases in the middle. The DNA of the CDR3 is TGTGCCAGTAGTGTGCTTCCCCACGGGGAAAAACTGTTTTTT. Translation gives CASSVLPHGEKLFF.

This chain joins TRBV5-4 and TRBJ1-1, with a tentative D call TRBD1 (6 bases). Deletions cut 4 bases from V and 1 base from J, with 8 bases between. This CDR3 region has 13 residues. CDR1 is SGHNT and CDR2 is YYREEE in the germline V gene (reference sequence). In DNA, the CDR3 is TGTGCCAGCAGCAAGGACAGGAACACTGAAGCTTTCTTT. Its protein is CASSKDRNTEAFF.

The chain joins TRBV29-1 to TRBJ1-3, with D maybe TRBD1 (5 bases). Germline CDR1 and CDR2: SQVTM and ANQGSEA. This CDR3 is 14 amino acids long. V gave up 3 bases and J gave up 4 bases, with 13 bases separating them. The CDR3 region is CSVDGGAGGNTIYF. DNA of the CDR3: TGCAGCGTTGACGGTGGGGCGGGAGGAAACACCATATATTTT.

The chain uses TRBV14 and TRBJ1-1; D perhaps matches TRBD1 (6 bases). V dropped 6 bases and J dropped 3 bases, with 26 bases sitting between them. CDR3 length: 18 residues. Germline V gene sequence: CDR1 SGHDN, CDR2 FVKESK. Here the CDR3 reads CASRERKWGWGRDTEAFF. The CDR3 DNA sequence: TGTGCCAGCAGGGAGCGGAAGTGGGGATGGGGGCGGGACACTGAAGCTTTCTTT.

The J gene is TRBJ1-5, the V gene TRBV19; 8 positions agree with TRBD1. The V and J ends lost 7 bases and 0 bases, in that order; junction bases with no gene match: 17. Germline-derived CDR1 and CDR2 are LNHDA and SQIVND (reference sequence). CDR3 length: 19 residues. CDR3 nucleotide sequence: TGTGCCAGTATGGGCGGCAGGGGGCAAGGGTCGGTTAGCAATCAGCCCCAGCATTTT. It translates to CASMGGRGQGSVSNQPQHF.

The rearrangement uses TRBV7-8 and TRBJ2-3; D is uncertain. The germline gives CDR1 SGHVS, CDR2 FQNEAQ. Between the trimmed V and J ends, which lost 1 base and 0 bases, there was a span of 8 bases. CDR3 length: 15 residues. In nucleotides, the CDR3 is TGTGCCAGCAGCTTAGAAATCCTTAGCACAGATACGCAGTATTTT. Its protein is CASSLEILSTDTQYF.

CDR3 nucleotides: TGTGCCAGCAGTTTAGGAGGGGGCAGGACAGATACGCAGTATTTT. Amino acid sequence: CASSLGGGRTDTQYF. This chain links TRBV6-5 with TRBJ2-3, with D maybe TRBD1 (7 bases). The germline V gene encodes CDR1 MNHEY and CDR2 SVGAGI. The CDR3 sequence is 15 residues long. Trimming pared 4 bases from V and 3 bases from J, leaving 14 bases between.

The chain combines TRBV5-4 with TRBJ1-2; D is unclear. This CDR3 region has 14 residues. The V end was cut by 0 bases, the J end by 3 bases, with 9 bases between. Germline CDR1 reads SGHNT; CDR2 reads YYREEE (reference sequence). The CDR3 reads CASSLGFGDYGYTF. CDR3 nucleotide sequence: TGTGCCAGCAGCTTGGGTTTCGGGGACTATGGCTACACCTTC.

V and J are TRBV13 and TRBJ1-1; D may be TRBD1 (5 bases). The CDR3 is 13 residues long. The germline V gene encodes CDR1 PRHDT and CDR2 FYEKMQ (reference sequence). Trimming left V 5 bases short and J 7 bases short, with 14 bases between. The CDR3 DNA sequence: TGTGCCAGCAGCCCCGTGGACACCCATGAAGCTTTCTTT. This codes for CASSPVDTHEAFF.

The count of this clone is one. The DNA of the CDR3 is TGTGCCAGCACCACAGGGCGGGGGGGCATACATACGCAGTATTTT. Residues: CASTTGRGGIHTQYF. J is TRBJ2-3 and V is TRBV28; 9 nucleotides line up with TRBD2. The CDR3 length is 15 residues. The germline V gene encodes CDR1 MDHEN and CDR2 SYDVKM. J was trimmed by 7 bases and V by 7 bases; bases with no gene match: 12.

The chain links TRBV19 to TRBJ1-2; D ambiguous. Looked up from germline, CDR1 is LNHDA and CDR2 is SQIVND (reference sequence). The CDR3 contains 14 residues. V lost 5 bases to trimming and J lost 2 bases, with 12 bases between them. The CDR3 sequence is CASSPFPGNYGYTF. The CDR3 coding sequence is TGTGCCAGTAGTCCGTTCCCGGGGAACTATGGCTACACCTTC.

This clone was recorded only once. V and J are TRBV7-2 and TRBJ1-6; TRBD1 matches at 9 bases. The trim removed 5 bases at V and 4 bases at J, leaving 9 bases unmatched. Germline V gene lookup returns CDR1 SGHTA and CDR2 FQGNSA. CDR3 size: 17 residues. CDR3 DNA: TGTGCCAGCAGCACTTTCACAGGGGGCGTTTATAATTCACCCCTCCACTTT. Translated: CASSTFTGGVYNSPLHF.

This clone was recorded a few times. The chain uses TRBV7-9 and TRBJ1-2, with TRBD1 identical over 7 bases. Germline assignment: CDR1 SEHNR and CDR2 FQNEAQ (reference sequence). CDR3 length: 15 residues. V lost 5 bases to trimming and J lost 0 bases; unmatched junction nucleotides: 6. As DNA, the CDR3 is TGTGCCAGCAGCAGGGAAGGACAGGCTAACTATGGCTACACCTTC. It is translated as CASSREGQANYGYTF.